The clone carrying this TCR beta chain was observed a few times. Its antigen is undetermined. TCRdb ran MiXCR on the reads and lists one entry per CDR3 protein. Seen here are about 740,000 distinct CDR3 sequences, approximately 33% observed once, and the top ten hold 15% to 20%. This entry comes from a study of T cell repertoires in cytomegalovirus infection. V dropped 6 bases and J dropped 2 bases, with 9 bases sitting between them. The germline gives CDR1 KGHDR, CDR2 SFDVKD. CDR3 length: 13 amino acids. The genes are TRBV24-1 and TRBJ1-1; D gene ambiguous. The material was cultured PBMCs, obtained from culture after CMV antigen stimulation. The sequence was obtained from a human donor in good health (CMV status not recorded). Some clones in this sample may be carry-over from other donors' samples. CDR3 in amino acids: CATSIQTNTEAFF. As DNA, the CDR3 is TGTGCCACCAGTATCCAAACTAACACTGAAGCTTTCTTT.